The 21 T cell receptor beta chains below all came from one sample that was sequenced in a study of cytomegalovirus exposure and HLA in healthy donors. PCR involved 60 Vbeta and 13 Jbeta primers. TCRdb keeps only in-frame clones here, not all; method: immunoSEQ multiplex PCR. This sample has around 150,000 clones, with over 60% found just once. Material for sequencing was PBMCs. The receptors stem from a woman in her forties or fifties in good health and CMV-seronegative.

This clone was recorded at least ten times. The V and J genes are TRBV7-2 and TRBJ1-4; maybe TRBD1 (6 bases). The CDR3 loop spans 16 amino acids. Per the germline V gene, CDR1 is SGHTA and CDR2 is FQGNSA. The V end lost 1 base, the J end lost 8 bases, and 17 bases lay between the germline ends. The DNA for the CDR3 is TGTGCCAGCAGCTTAGTCCGAGGGTCAAGGGGGGAAAAACTGTTTTTT. Translated: CASSLVRGSRGEKLFF.

This clone was seen just once. This rearrangement joins TRBV28 to TRBJ2-5; D might be TRBD1 (6 bases). The CDR3 is made up of 15 amino acids. V was trimmed by 4 bases and J by 0 bases, leaving 12 bases between them. The germline V gene has CDR1 MDHEN and CDR2 SYDVKM. CDR3 DNA sequence: TGTGCCAGCAGTTCTCTTGGGGGCTACCAAGAGACCCAGTACTTC. Translation: CASSSLGGYQETQYF.

The chain is built from TRBV18 and TRBJ2-7, with 11 bases identical to TRBD2. The CDR3 runs 15 residues. The germline V gene has CDR1 KGHSH and CDR2 LQKENI. V was clipped by 5 bases and J by 2 bases; unmatched bases: 5. In nucleotides, the CDR3 is TGTGCCAGCTCATCCACTAGCGGGGGTGCCTACGAGCAGTACTTC. It is translated as CASSSTSGGAYEQYF.

V gene TRBV11-2 combines with J gene TRBJ2-7; 8 nucleotides match TRBD2. V shed 8 bases and J 4 bases; nucleotides not matched to a gene: 4. The CDR3 spans 12 residues. From germline, CDR1 is SGHAT and CDR2 FQNNGV. The CDR3 bases are TGTGCCAGCCACGGGGGGGATTACGAGCAGTACTTC. Protein product: CASHGGDYEQYF.

The chain combines TRBV9 with TRBJ1-5; the D gene is possibly TRBD1 (6 bases). Trimming removed 4 bases from V and 0 bases from J, with 8 bases in between. This CDR3 contains 14 residues. Germline CDR1 reads SGDLS; CDR2 reads YYNGEE. The CDR3 sequence: CASSPDSSNQPQHF. The CDR3 DNA reads as TGTGCCAGCAGCCCGGACAGTAGCAATCAGCCCCAGCATTTT.

Of note for this clone: One junction end disagrees with the germline gene, perhaps due to a read error. This chain connects TRBV2 to TRBJ1-4; the match to TRBD1 covers 10 bases. The CDR3 sequence is 14 residues long. In germline, CDR1 is SNHLY, CDR2 FYNNEI. Here the CDR3 DNA reads TGTGCCAGCAGTGGACAGGGGGCGCATGAAAAACTGCTTTTT. It translates to CASSGQGAHEKLLF.

This chain links TRBV28 with TRBJ2-7, with no clear D. Between the trimmed V and J ends, which lost 6 bases and 4 bases, there was a span of 7 bases. Germline CDR1 and CDR2: MDHEN and SYDVKM. This CDR3 has 11 residues. The CDR3 nucleotides are TGTGCCAGCAGCCTTAATTACGAGCAGTACTTC. This encodes CASSLNYEQYF.

The chain joins TRBV7-2 to TRBJ1-5, with 9 bases lining up with TRBD1. The germline V gene encodes CDR1 SGHTA and CDR2 FQGNSA. The CDR3 is 15 residues long. V was pared by 5 bases and J by 6 bases, with 8 bases of the junction left unmatched. CDR3 nucleotides: TGTGCCAGCAGCCCCCGGACAGGGGAGGGTCAGCCCCAGCATTTT. Its translation is CASSPRTGEGQPQHF.

This chain joins TRBV13 and TRBJ2-1; weak D call: TRBD2 (5 bases). The ends were cut back, 1 base at V and 0 bases at J, with 7 bases in the middle. The CDR3 is 15 residues long. Germline CDR1 reads PRHDT; CDR2 reads FYEKMQ (reference sequence). As DNA, the CDR3 is TGTGCCAGCAGCTTAGCGGGGAGCTCCTACAATGAGCAGTTCTTC. Translated: CASSLAGSSYNEQFF.

The rearrangement links TRBV27 to TRBJ1-4; the D is unclear. The V end lost 0 bases, the J end lost 7 bases, and 9 bases lay between the germline ends. The germline CDR1 and CDR2 sequences are MNHEY and SMNVEV (reference sequence). The CDR3 extends over 14 amino acids. CDR3: CASSLSIVAEKLFF. The CDR3 DNA follows: TGTGCCAGCAGTTTATCAATCGTGGCTGAAAAACTGTTTTTT.

The rearrangement joins TRBV2 to TRBJ1-2; D not certain. This CDR3 has 13 residues. The V end was cut by 6 bases, the J end by 7 bases, with 15 bases between. Germline V lookup: CDR1 SNHLY, CDR2 FYNNEI. The CDR3 here is CASSGGLRLGYTF. CDR3 nucleotides: TGTGCCAGCAGCGGAGGCCTAAGGCTTGGCTACACCTTC.

The chain combines TRBV19 with TRBJ1-3; D ambiguous. In germline, CDR1 is LNHDA, CDR2 SQIVND (reference sequence). The CDR3 sequence is 13 residues long. With 7 bases removed from V and 3 bases from J, the gap between germline ends came to 10 bases. The CDR3 sequence: CASTLEYGNTIYF. As DNA, the CDR3 is TGTGCCAGTACACTGGAGTATGGAAACACCATATATTTT.

In DNA form, the CDR3 reads TGTGCCAGCAGCCAAGATCTGCAGGGCCAGCAGTACTTC. This sequence encodes CASSQDLQGQQYF. The rearrangement joins TRBV14 to TRBJ2-7; the D gene is possibly TRBD1 (5 bases). Deletions cut 0 bases from V and 8 bases from J, with 11 bases between. Germline CDR1 and CDR2: SGHDN and FVKESK. The CDR3 extends over 13 amino acids.

This chain links TRBV7-6 with TRBJ1-1, with D possibly TRBD1 on 5 matching bases. The germline V and J ends were trimmed by 5 bases and 2 bases, with 9 bases remaining between them. The CDR3 consists of 13 residues. Germline loops: CDR1 SGHVS, CDR2 FNYEAQ. The CDR3 DNA reads as TGTGCCAGCAGCACTCAGGGAAACACTGAAGCTTTCTTT. Translating it yields CASSTQGNTEAFF.

The V gene is TRBV18, the J gene TRBJ1-5; possible D gene TRBD1, 5 bases. Trimming left V 4 bases short and J 7 bases short, with 11 bases between. The germline V gene has CDR1 KGHSH and CDR2 LQKENI. This CDR3 has 13 residues. This chain's CDR3 is CASSLGDGQPQHF. In DNA, the CDR3 is TGTGCCAGCTCACTAGGGGATGGGCAGCCCCAGCATTTT.

V usage is TRBV5-1 and J usage is TRBJ2-2; TRBD1 agrees at 9 bases. The trim removed 7 bases at V and 1 base at J, leaving 5 bases unmatched. This CDR3 comprises 15 residues. From germline, CDR1 is SGHRS and CDR2 YFSETQ. CDR3 nucleotide sequence: TGCGCCAGCGCCCCGGGACAGGGGAACACCGGGGAGCTGTTTTTT. As protein: CASAPGQGNTGELFF.

The J gene is TRBJ2-6, the V gene TRBV11-2; D possibly corresponds to TRBD2 (5 bases). Trimming left V 5 bases short and J 2 bases short, with 16 bases between. The CDR3 is 17 residues long. Per the germline V gene, CDR1 is SGHAT and CDR2 is FQNNGV. The CDR3 coding sequence is TGTGCCAGCAGCCCAGATTCTTGGGGAGCTGGGGCCAACGTCCTGACTTTC. This encodes CASSPDSWGAGANVLTF.

This rearrangement joins TRBV27 to TRBJ2-2, with TRBD1 identical over 8 bases. Germline assignment: CDR1 MNHEY and CDR2 SMNVEV (reference sequence). The CDR3 loop spans 15 amino acids. Trimming cost V 3 bases and J 0 bases; bases outside gene matches: 0. The CDR3 is CASSFRGPNTGELFF. The DNA for the CDR3 is TGTGCCAGCAGTTTCAGGGGGCCGAACACCGGGGAGCTGTTTTTT.

The gene calls are TRBV10-3 and TRBJ1-1, with 8 bases that match TRBD1. Germline V CDR1 and CDR2: ENHRY, SYGVKD. J gave up 1 base and V 7 bases, and 5 bases lay outside the gene matches. The length of the CDR3 is 14 residues. CDR3 in DNA: TGTGCCATCACTATGACAGGGGAGAACACTGAAGCTTTCTTT. Protein sequence: CAITMTGENTEAFF.

The chain carries TRBV19 and TRBJ1-4; 7 bases align to TRBD1. V trimming: 5 bases; J trimming: 6 bases; junction bases outside the gene matches: 6. The V gene's germline CDR1 is LNHDA and CDR2 SQIVND (reference sequence). This CDR3 has 14 residues. The CDR3 nucleotides are TGTGCCAGTAGTCCGGGGACAGCCTATGAAAAACTGTTTTTT. This translates into CASSPGTAYEKLFF.

The sample holds a few counts of this clone. The genes are TRBV6-1 and TRBJ1-6, with D possibly matching TRBD1 (5 bases). V dropped 2 bases and J dropped 8 bases, with 13 bases sitting between them. This CDR3 has 15 amino acids. From germline, CDR1 is MNHNS and CDR2 SASEGT. The CDR3 DNA reads TGTGCCAGCAGTGAACGGATCAGGGTTGATTCACCCCTCCACTTT. The encoded protein is CASSERIRVDSPLHF.